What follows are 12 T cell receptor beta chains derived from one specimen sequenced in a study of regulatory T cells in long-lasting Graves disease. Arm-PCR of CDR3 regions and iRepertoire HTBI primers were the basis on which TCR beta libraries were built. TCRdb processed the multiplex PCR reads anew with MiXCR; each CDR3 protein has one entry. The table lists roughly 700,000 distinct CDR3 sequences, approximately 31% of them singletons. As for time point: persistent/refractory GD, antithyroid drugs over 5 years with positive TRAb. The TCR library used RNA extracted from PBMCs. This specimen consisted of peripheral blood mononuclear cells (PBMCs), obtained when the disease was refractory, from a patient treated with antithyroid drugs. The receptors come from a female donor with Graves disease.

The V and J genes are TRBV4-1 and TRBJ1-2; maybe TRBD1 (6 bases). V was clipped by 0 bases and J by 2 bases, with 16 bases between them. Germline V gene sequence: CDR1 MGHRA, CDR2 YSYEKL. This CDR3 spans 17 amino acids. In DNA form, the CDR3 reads TGCGCCAGCAGCCAAGATATTGGACAGTTAGGAAACTATGGCTACACCTTC. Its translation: CASSQDIGQLGNYGYTF.

Here the CDR3 reads CSARRTANYGYTF. The CDR3 DNA reads as TGCAGTGCTAGGCGGACAGCTAACTATGGCTACACCTTC. The chain employs TRBV20-1 and TRBJ1-2, with a possible D match to TRBD1 (6 bases). Looked up from germline, CDR1 is DFQATT and CDR2 is SNEGSKA (reference sequence). Trimming took 3 bases from V and 0 from J, leaving 8 bases between them. The CDR3 contains 13 residues.

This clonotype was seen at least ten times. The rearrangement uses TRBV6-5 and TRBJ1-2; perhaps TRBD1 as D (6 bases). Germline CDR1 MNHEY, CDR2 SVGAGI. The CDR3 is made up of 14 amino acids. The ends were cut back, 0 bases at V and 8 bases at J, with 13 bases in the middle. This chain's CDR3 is CASSYSKGVGGYTF. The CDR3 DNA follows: TGTGCCAGCAGTTACTCGAAGGGGGTGGGAGGCTACACCTTC.

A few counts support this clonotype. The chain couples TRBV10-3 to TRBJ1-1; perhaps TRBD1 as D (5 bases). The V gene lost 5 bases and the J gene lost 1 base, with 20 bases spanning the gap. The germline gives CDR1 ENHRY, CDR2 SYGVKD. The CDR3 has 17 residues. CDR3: CAISRMPRQKGNTEAFF. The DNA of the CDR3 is TGTGCCATCAGTCGAATGCCTAGACAGAAGGGGAACACTGAAGCTTTCTTT.

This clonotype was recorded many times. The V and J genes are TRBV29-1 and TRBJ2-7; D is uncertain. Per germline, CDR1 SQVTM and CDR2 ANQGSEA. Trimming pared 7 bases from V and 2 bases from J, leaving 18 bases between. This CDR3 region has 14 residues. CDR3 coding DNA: TGCAGCGCTGGGCTGATGGAGACCACCTACGAGCAGTACTTC. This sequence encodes CSAGLMETTYEQYF.

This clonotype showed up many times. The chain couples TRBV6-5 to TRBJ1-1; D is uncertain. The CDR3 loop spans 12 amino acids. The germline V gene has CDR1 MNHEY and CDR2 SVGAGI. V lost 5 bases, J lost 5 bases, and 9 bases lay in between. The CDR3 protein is CASSNPTTEAFF. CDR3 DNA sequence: TGTGCCAGCAGTAACCCGACGACTGAAGCTTTCTTT.

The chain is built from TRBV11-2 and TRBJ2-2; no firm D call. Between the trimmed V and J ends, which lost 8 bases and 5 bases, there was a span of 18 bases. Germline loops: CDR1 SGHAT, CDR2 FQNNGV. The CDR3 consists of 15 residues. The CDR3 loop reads CASRLRGERTGELFF. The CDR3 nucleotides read TGTGCCAGCCGTCTACGCGGAGAGAGAACCGGGGAGCTGTTTTTT.

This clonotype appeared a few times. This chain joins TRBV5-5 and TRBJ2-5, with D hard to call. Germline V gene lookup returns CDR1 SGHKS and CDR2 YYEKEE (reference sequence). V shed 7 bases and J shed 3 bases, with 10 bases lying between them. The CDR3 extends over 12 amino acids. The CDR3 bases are TGTGCCAGCTTTAGGATTAAAGAGACCCAGTACTTC. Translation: CASFRIKETQYF.

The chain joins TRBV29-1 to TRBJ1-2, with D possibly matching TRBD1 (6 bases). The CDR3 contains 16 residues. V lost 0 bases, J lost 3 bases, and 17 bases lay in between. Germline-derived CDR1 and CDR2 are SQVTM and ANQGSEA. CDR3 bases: TGCAGCGTTGAAGATCGTACGGGGGGCCTGTACTATGGCTACACCTTC. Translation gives CSVEDRTGGLYYGYTF.

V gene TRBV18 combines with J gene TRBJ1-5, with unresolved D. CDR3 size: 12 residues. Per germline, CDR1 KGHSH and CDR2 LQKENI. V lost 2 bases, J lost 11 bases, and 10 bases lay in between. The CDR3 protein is CASSPTGSAQHF. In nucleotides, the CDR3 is TGTGCCAGCTCACCAACCGGTTCGGCCCAGCATTTT.

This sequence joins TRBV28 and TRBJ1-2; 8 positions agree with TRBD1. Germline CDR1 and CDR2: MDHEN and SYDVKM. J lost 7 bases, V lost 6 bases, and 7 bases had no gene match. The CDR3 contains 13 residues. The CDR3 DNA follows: TGTGCCAGCAGCCCAATTGACAGGGGTGGCTACACCTTC. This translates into CASSPIDRGGYTF.

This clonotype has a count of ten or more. CDR3 protein: CASRGVNYGYTF. The CDR3 region has the DNA TGTGCCAGCAGGGGCGTCAACTATGGCTACACCTTC. This chain uses TRBV6-1 with TRBJ1-2; D is ambiguous. The CDR3 runs to 12 residues. V dropped 6 bases and J dropped 2 bases, with 7 bases sitting between them. Per the germline V gene, CDR1 is MNHNS and CDR2 is SASEGT.